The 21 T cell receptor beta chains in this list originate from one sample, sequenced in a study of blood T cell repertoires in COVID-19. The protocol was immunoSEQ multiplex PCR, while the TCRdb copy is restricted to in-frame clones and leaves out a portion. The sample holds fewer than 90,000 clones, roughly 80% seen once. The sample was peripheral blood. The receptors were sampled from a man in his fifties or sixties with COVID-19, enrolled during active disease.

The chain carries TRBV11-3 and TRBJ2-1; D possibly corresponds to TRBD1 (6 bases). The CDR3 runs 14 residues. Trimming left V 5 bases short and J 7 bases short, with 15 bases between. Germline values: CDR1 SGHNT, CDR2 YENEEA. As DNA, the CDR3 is TGTGCCAGCAGCATTCAGACAGGAGGTAATGAGCAGTTCTTC. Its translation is CASSIQTGGNEQFF.

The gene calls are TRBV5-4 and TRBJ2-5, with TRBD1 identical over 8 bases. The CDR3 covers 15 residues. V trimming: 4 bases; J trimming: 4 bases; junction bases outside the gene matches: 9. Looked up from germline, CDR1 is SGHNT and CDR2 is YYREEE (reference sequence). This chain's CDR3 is CASSTQGEARETQYF. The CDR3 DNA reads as TGTGCCAGCAGCACACAGGGGGAAGCTCGAGAGACCCAGTACTTC.

CDR3 protein: CASSPGGGNQPQHF. CDR3 coding DNA: TGTGCCAGCAGCCCGGGGGGGGGCAATCAGCCCCAGCATTTT. The J gene is TRBJ1-5, the V gene TRBV25-1; tentative D call: TRBD1 (5 bases). The length of the CDR3 is 14 residues. Trimming removed 6 bases from V and 2 bases from J, with 11 bases in between. Germline V gene sequence: CDR1 MGHDK, CDR2 SYGVNS.

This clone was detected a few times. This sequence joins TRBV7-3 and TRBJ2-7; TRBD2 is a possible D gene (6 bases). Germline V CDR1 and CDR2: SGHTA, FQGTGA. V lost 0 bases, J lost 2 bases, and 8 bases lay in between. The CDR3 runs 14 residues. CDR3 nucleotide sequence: TGTGCCAGCAGCTTAACGCGGGGCCCCTACGAGCAGTACTTC. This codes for CASSLTRGPYEQYF. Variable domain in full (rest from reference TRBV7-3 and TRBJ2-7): GAGVSQTPSNKVTEKGKYVELRCDPISGHTALYWYRQSLGQGPEFLIYFQGTGAADDSGLPNDRFFAVRPEGSVSTLKIQRTERGDSAVYLCASSLTRGPYEQYFGPGTRLTVT.

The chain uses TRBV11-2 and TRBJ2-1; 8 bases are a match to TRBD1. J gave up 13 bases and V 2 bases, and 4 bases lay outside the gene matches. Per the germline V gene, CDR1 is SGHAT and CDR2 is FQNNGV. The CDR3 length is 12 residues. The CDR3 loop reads CASSLTGTGQFF. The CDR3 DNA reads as TGTGCCAGCAGCTTAACCGGGACAGGTCAGTTCTTC.

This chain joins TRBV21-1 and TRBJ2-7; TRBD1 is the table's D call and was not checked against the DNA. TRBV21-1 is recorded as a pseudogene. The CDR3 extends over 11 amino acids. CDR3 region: CASPRHHEQYF. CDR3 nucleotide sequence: TGTGCCAGTCCCAGACACCACGAGCAGTACTTC.

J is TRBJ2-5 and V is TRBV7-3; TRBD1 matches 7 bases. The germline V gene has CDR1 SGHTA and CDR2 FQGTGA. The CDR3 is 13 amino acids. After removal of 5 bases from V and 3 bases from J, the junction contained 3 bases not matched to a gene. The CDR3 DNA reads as TGTGCCAGCAGCCGGGACAGAGAAGAGACCCAGTACTTC. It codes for CASSRDREETQYF.

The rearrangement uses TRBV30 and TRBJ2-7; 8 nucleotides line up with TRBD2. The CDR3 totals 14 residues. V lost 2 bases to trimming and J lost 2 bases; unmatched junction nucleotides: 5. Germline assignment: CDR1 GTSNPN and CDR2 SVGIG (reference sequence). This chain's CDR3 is CAWSTTSGAYEQYF. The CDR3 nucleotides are TGTGCCTGGAGTACCACTAGCGGTGCCTACGAGCAGTACTTC.

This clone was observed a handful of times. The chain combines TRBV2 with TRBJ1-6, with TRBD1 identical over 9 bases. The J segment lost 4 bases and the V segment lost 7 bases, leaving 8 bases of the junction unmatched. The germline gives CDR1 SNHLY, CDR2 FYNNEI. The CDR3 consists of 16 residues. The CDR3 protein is CASMLRGTGYNSPLHF. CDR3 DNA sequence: TGTGCCAGCATGCTCCGAGGGACAGGGTATAATTCACCCCTCCACTTT.

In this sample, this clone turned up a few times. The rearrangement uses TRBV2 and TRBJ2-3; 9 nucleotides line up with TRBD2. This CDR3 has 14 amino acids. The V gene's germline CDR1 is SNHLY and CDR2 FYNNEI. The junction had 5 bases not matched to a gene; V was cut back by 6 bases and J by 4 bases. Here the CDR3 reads CASRWRGGPDTQYF. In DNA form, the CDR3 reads TGTGCCAGCAGGTGGCGGGGGGGCCCAGATACGCAGTATTTT.

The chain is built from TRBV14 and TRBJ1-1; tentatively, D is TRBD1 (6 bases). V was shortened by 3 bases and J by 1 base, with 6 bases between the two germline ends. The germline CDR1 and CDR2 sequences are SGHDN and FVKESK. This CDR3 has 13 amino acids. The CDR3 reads CASSQTGNTEAFF. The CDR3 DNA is TGTGCCAGCAGCCAGACAGGGAACACTGAAGCTTTCTTT.

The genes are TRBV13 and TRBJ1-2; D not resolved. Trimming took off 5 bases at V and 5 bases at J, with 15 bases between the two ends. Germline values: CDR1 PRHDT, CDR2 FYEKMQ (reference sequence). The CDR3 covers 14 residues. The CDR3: CASSAVPTYYGYTF. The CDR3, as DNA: TGTGCCAGCAGCGCGGTCCCGACCTATTATGGCTACACCTTC.

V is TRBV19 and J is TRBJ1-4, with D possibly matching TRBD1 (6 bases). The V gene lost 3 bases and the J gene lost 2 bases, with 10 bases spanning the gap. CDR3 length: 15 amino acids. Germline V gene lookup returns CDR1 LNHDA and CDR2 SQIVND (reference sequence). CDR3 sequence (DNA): TGTGCCAGTAGTATCTGGACAGATACTAATGAAAAACTGTTTTTT. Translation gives CASSIWTDTNEKLFF.

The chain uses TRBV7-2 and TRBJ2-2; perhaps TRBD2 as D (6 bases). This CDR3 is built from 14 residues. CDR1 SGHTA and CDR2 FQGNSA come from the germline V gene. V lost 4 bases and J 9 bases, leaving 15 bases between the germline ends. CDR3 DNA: TGTGCCAGCAGCTCAAGAGGCGGGGCCAGGGAGCTGTTTTTT. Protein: CASSSRGGARELFF.

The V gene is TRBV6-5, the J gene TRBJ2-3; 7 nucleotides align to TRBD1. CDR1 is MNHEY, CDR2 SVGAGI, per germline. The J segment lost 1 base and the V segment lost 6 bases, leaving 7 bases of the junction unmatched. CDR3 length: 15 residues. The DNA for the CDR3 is TGTGCCAGCAGCTCTAATACAGGGGGCACAGATACGCAGTATTTT. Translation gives CASSSNTGGTDTQYF.

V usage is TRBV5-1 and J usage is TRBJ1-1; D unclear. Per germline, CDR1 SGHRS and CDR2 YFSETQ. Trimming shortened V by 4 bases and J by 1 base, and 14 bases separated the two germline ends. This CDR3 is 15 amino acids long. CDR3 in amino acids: CASSLESSGNTEAFF. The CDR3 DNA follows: TGCGCCAGCAGCCTGGAGTCGTCGGGGAACACTGAAGCTTTCTTT.

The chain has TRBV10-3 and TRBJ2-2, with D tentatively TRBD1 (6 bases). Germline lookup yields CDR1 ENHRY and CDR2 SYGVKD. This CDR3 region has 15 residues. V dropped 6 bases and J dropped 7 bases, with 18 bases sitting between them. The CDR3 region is CAISAQGFDRGELFF. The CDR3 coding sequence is TGTGCCATCAGCGCACAGGGTTTTGATCGCGGGGAGCTGTTTTTT.

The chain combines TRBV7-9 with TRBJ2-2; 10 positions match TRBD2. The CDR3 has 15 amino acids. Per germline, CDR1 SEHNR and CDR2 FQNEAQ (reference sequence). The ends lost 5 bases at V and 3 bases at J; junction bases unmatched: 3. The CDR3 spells CASSILAGYTGELFF. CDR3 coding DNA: TGTGCCAGCAGCATACTAGCGGGATACACCGGGGAGCTGTTTTTT.

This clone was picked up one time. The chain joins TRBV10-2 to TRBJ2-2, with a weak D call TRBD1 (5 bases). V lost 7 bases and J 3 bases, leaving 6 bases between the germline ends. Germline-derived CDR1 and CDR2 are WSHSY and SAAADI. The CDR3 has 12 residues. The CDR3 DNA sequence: TGCGCCAGCACCAGGGACACCGGGGAGCTGTTTTTT. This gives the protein CASTRDTGELFF.

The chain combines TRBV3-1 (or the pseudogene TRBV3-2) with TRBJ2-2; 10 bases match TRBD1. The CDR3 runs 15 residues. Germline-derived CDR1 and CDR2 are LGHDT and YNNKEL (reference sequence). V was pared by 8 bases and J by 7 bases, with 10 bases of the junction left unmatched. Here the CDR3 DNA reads TGTGCCAGCGGACAGGGGGTTAGAGGAGTCGGGGAGCTGTTTTTT. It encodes CASGQGVRGVGELFF.

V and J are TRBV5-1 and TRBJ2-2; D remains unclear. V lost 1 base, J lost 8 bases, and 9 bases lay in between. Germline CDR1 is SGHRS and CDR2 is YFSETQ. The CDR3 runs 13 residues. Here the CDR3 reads CASSLRREGELFF. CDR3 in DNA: TGCGCCAGCAGCTTGAGGAGAGAAGGGGAGCTGTTTTTT. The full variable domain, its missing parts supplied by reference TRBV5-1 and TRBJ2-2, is KAGVTQTPRYLIKTRGQQVTLSCSPISGHRSVSWYQQTPGQGLQFLFEYFSETQRNKGNFPGRFSGRQFSNSRSEMNVSTLELGDSALYLCASSLRREGELFFGEGSRLTVL.